The 8 T cell receptor beta chains given below trace back to one sample, sequenced in a study of T cells in Graves' hyperthyroidism and ophthalmopathy. There were TCR beta CDR3 regions amplified from RNA transcripts. The primer set for the first-round RT-PCR of the TCR CDR3 was HTBI. In TCRdb, the multiplex PCR reads were re-called with MiXCR into one record per CDR3 protein. The data hold 90,000 to 120,000 distinct CDR3 sequences, with more than 15% observed a single time. Material: blood. The receptors originated from a woman aged 50 to 65 with Graves' hyperthyroidism.

This clonotype was detected many times. CDR3 DNA sequence: TGTGCCAGCAGTCCCCTAGGGGGGTCTGGAAACACCATATATTTT. Translating gives CASSPLGGSGNTIYF. The chain recombines TRBV28 with TRBJ1-3, with D maybe TRBD1 (6 bases). CDR1 and CDR2 from the germline V gene are MDHEN and SYDVKM. Trimming stripped 5 bases from V and 1 base from J, with 12 bases between. The CDR3 totals 15 residues.

In its sample, this clonotype was seen many times. The chain links TRBV20-1 to TRBJ2-1; D remains ambiguous. The CDR3 is 14 residues long. With 0 bases removed from V and 4 bases from J, the gap between germline ends came to 10 bases. Germline assignment: CDR1 DFQATT and CDR2 SNEGSKA (reference sequence). The chain's CDR3 is CSARDSFRYNEQFF. CDR3 bases: TGCAGTGCTAGAGATAGTTTCAGATACAATGAGCAGTTCTTC.

This clonotype came up a few times. The rearrangement links TRBV10-3 to TRBJ2-7; the match to TRBD2 covers 7 bases. V lost 8 bases to trimming and J lost 6 bases; unmatched junction nucleotides: 13. Germline V CDR1 and CDR2: ENHRY, SYGVKD. The CDR3 sequence is 14 residues long. The CDR3 is CAIGGPGTISEQYF. DNA for the CDR3: TGTGCCATCGGGGGTCCCGGGACTATTAGCGAGCAGTACTTC.

This rearrangement joins TRBV28 to TRBJ2-1; 7 bases map to TRBD2. The V segment lost 6 bases and the J segment 4 bases; nucleotides outside the gene matches: 3. Germline assignment: CDR1 MDHEN and CDR2 SYDVKM. The CDR3 extends over 13 amino acids. The CDR3 region is CASRGGTYNEQFF. The CDR3 bases are TGTGCCAGCAGGGGGGGGACTTACAATGAGCAGTTCTTC.

This clonotype showed up many times. The CDR3 DNA is TGTGCCAGCAGTTTAGAGGGGGGTGCAATCTATTATGGCTACACCTTC. This sequence encodes CASSLEGGAIYYGYTF. The chain has TRBV28 and TRBJ1-2; D possibly corresponds to TRBD1 (6 bases). CDR1 MDHEN and CDR2 SYDVKM come from the germline V gene. The CDR3 is 16 residues long. Trimming stripped 2 bases from V and 5 bases from J, with 18 bases between.

This clonotype was seen many times. The chain recombines TRBV2 with TRBJ2-5, with no clear D. The CDR3 consists of 10 residues. V lost 8 bases and J 5 bases, leaving 6 bases between the germline ends. Looked up from germline, CDR1 is SNHLY and CDR2 is FYNNEI. CDR3 sequence: CASGSETQYF. DNA for the CDR3: TGTGCCAGCGGGTCCGAGACCCAGTACTTC. The full variable domain, in which reference TRBV2 and TRBJ2-5 provide the parts outside the CDR3, is EPEVTQTPSHQVTQMGQEVILRCVPISNHLYFYWYRQILGQKVEFLVSFYNNEISEKSEIFDDQFSVERPDGSNFTLKIRSTKLEDSAMYFCASGSETQYFGPGTRLLVL.

The rearrangement uses TRBV6-1 and TRBJ1-1; D is perhaps TRBD1 (6 bases). Germline V gene lookup returns CDR1 MNHNS and CDR2 SASEGT. The CDR3 length is 16 residues. The ends were cut back, 8 bases at V and 0 bases at J, with 19 bases in the middle. The CDR3 nucleotides are TGTGCCAGCCGGCGACTTAGGACAGTCCTGAACACTGAAGCTTTCTTT. This codes for CASRRLRTVLNTEAFF.

As for this clonotype: A much bigger clone sits one base away, suggesting this may be a read error. The chain carries TRBV27 and TRBJ2-7, with 11 bases lining up with TRBD2. The CDR3 covers 13 residues. The V segment lost 5 bases and the J segment 7 bases; nucleotides outside the gene matches: 4. In germline, CDR1 is MNHEY, CDR2 SMNVEV (reference sequence). CDR3 nucleotide sequence: TGTGCCAGCAGTCGACTAGCGGGGAGGGAGCAGTACGTC. This encodes CASSRLAGREQYV.